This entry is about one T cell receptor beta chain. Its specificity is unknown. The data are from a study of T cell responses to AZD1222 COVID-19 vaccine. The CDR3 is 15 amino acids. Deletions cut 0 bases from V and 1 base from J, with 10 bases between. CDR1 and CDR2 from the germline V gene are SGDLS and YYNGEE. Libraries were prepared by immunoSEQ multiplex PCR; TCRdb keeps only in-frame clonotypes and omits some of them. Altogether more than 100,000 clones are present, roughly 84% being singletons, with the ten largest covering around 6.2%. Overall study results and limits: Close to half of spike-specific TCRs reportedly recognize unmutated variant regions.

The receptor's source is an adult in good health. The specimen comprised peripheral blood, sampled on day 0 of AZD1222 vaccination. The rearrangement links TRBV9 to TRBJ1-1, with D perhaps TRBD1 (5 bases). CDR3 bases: TGTGCCAGCAGCGTAGTTCGGGGGGAGAACACTGAAGCTTTCTTT. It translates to CASSVVRGENTEAFF.